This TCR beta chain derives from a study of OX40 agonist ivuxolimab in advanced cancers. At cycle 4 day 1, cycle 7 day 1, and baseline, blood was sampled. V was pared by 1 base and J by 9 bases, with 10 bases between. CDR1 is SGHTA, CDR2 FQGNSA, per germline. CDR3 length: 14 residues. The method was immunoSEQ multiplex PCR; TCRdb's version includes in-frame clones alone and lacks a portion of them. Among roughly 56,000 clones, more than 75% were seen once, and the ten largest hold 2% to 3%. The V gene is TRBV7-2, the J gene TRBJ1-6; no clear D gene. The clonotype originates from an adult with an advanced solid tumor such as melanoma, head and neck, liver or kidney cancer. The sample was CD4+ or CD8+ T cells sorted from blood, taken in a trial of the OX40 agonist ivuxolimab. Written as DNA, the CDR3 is TGTGCCAGCAGCTTAGGATTCGTGGTTTCACCCCTCCACTTT. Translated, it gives CASSLGFVVSPLHF.